This T cell receptor (beta chain) was found in a study of blood T cell repertoires in COVID-19. For the study at large: Samples of COVID-19 (acute and convalescent) were obtained from the United States, Italy and Spain. Nucleic acid was either cDNA or gDNA, and it came from T cells, B-cell-depleted T cells, or PBMCs.

Only in-frame clones appear in the TCRdb table, and some are missing; sequencing was by immunoSEQ multiplex PCR. The sample yields 130,000 to 150,000 clones, about 90% seen once. The germline V gene encodes CDR1 MNHNS and CDR2 SASEGT. V was trimmed by 1 base and J by 7 bases, leaving 8 bases between them. This CDR3 is built from 13 residues. Sequencing was performed on PBMCs or T cells enriched from blood (not recorded which). The clonotype comes from a man aged 60-69 years who had recovered from COVID-19. This chain joins TRBV6-1 and TRBJ1-5; D perhaps matches TRBD1 (5 bases). CDR3 bases: TGTGCCAGCAGTGAAGGCAGGGTACAGCCCCAGCATTTT. This encodes CASSEGRVQPQHF.